A selection of T cell receptor beta chains follows, all from one sample in a study of spatial heterogeneity in lung cancer. MiXCR, applied by TCRdb to the 5' RACE reads, yields one record per CDR3 protein. The sample yields 23,000 or so distinct CDR3 sequences, 4% to 6% seen once. This specimen consisted of PBMCs, obtained at surgery. The receptor source for this set is a male donor with early-stage non-small cell lung cancer. Each CDR3 is given with its conserved first and last residue. Each record gives: V gene, J gene, D gene, clone size, CDR3 protein, CDR3 DNA. A D gene is named only where the DNA matches it firmly. Size tells how often a clone was seen (once, few, many) or the class of an expanded clone, and some rows leave it out.

V gene: TRBV14
J gene: TRBJ2-2
D gene: NA
clone size: many
CDR3 protein: CASSRQAGTGELFF
CDR3 DNA: TGTGCCAGCAGCCGCCAGGCCGGCACCGGGGAGCTGTTTTTT

V gene: TRBV6-5
J gene: TRBJ2-1
D gene: TRBD2
clone size: few
CDR3 protein: CASSPWGSGGLANEQFF
CDR3 DNA: TGTGCCAGCAGTCCTTGGGGTAGCGGGGGGTTGGCCAATGAGCAGTTCTTC

V gene: TRBV28
J gene: TRBJ2-7
D gene: TRBD2
clone size: many
CDR3 protein: CASSFGLAGSYEQYF
CDR3 DNA: TGTGCCAGCAGTTTCGGTCTAGCGGGGTCCTACGAGCAGTACTTC

V gene: TRBV7-3
J gene: TRBJ2-3
D gene: TRBD2
clone size: many
CDR3 protein: CASSQSLTSGKTQYF
CDR3 DNA: TGTGCCAGCAGCCAATCCTTGACTAGCGGGAAAACGCAGTATTTT

V gene: TRBV7-2
J gene: TRBJ2-1
D gene: TRBD1
clone size: many
CDR3 protein: CASSLGTGGAYYNEQFF
CDR3 DNA: TGTGCCAGCAGCTTAGGAACAGGGGGCGCGTATTACAATGAGCAGTTCTTC

V gene: TRBV20-1
J gene: TRBJ2-1
D gene: NA
clone size: many
CDR3 protein: CSARDSMDYQLSPEQFF
CDR3 DNA: TGCAGTGCTAGAGATAGCATGGACTACCAACTTTCTCCAGAGCAGTTCTTC

V gene: TRBV6-1
J gene: TRBJ1-1
D gene: NA
clone size: many
CDR3 protein: CASSEAQRERDF
CDR3 DNA: TGTGCCAGCAGTGAAGCGCAACGGGAACGGGACTTT

V gene: TRBV28
J gene: TRBJ2-1
D gene: TRBD2
clone size: many
CDR3 protein: CASSPLAGVGYNEQFF
CDR3 DNA: TGTGCCAGCAGTCCATTAGCGGGAGTCGGCTACAATGAGCAGTTCTTC

V gene: TRBV12-3/TRBV12-4
J gene: TRBJ2-3
D gene: NA
clone size: many
CDR3 protein: CASSPRDTQYF
CDR3 DNA: TGTGCCAGCAGTCCCAGGGATACGCAGTATTTT

V gene: TRBV7-6
J gene: TRBJ2-7
D gene: TRBD2
clone size: large
CDR3 protein: CASGGGKTYEQYF
CDR3 DNA: TGTGCCAGCGGCGGGGGGAAAACCTACGAGCAGTACTTC

V gene: TRBV5-1
J gene: TRBJ2-6
D gene: TRBD1
clone size: many
CDR3 protein: CASSLTPGTAVTGANVLTF
CDR3 DNA: TGCGCCAGCAGCCTAACTCCCGGGACAGCGGTAACTGGGGCCAACGTCCTGACTTTC

V gene: TRBV7-2
J gene: TRBJ2-1
D gene: TRBD1
clone size: many
CDR3 protein: CASSLGQGTYNEQFF
CDR3 DNA: TGTGCCAGCAGCTTGGGACAGGGAACCTACAATGAGCAGTTCTTC

V gene: TRBV10-2
J gene: TRBJ2-7
D gene: TRBD2
clone size: NA
CDR3 protein: CASSESGTSGSYEQYF
CDR3 DNA: TGCGCCAGCAGTGAGTCTGGGACTAGCGGTTCCTACGAGCAGTACTTC

V gene: TRBV6-5
J gene: TRBJ2-3
D gene: NA
clone size: many
CDR3 protein: CASSPWADSTDTQYF
CDR3 DNA: TGTGCCAGCAGCCCCTGGGCGGATAGCACAGATACGCAGTATTTT

V gene: TRBV24-1
J gene: TRBJ2-3
D gene: NA
clone size: many
CDR3 protein: CATSPTGTSTDTQYF
CDR3 DNA: TGTGCCACCAGCCCAACAGGGACTAGCACAGATACGCAGTATTTT

V gene: TRBV10-3
J gene: TRBJ1-1
D gene: NA
clone size: many
CDR3 protein: CAISMTGADTEAFF
CDR3 DNA: TGTGCCATCAGTATGACAGGCGCGGACACTGAAGCTTTCTTT